The source of this T cell receptor beta chain is a study of blood T cell repertoires in COVID-19. The overall study: Samples taken during acute and convalescent COVID-19 were collected in the United States, Italy and Spain.

This clone was detected only a few times. J was trimmed by 5 bases and V by 5 bases; bases with no gene match: 13. The CDR3 covers 16 residues. Germline assignment: CDR1 SEHNR and CDR2 FQNEAQ (reference sequence). As processed by the authors: How many nucleated cells were present was estimated from reference gene primer amplification. Produced via immunoSEQ multiplex PCR; TCRdb's table is partial and in-frame only. That table supplies the V and J calls and clone size; D and trimming were determined from the DNA. The sample has tens of thousands of clones, approximately 84% seen once. The specimen was peripheral blood. The clonotype originates from a human donor in a cohort sampled during active COVID-19. The chain links TRBV7-9 to TRBJ1-1; 8 bases are shared with TRBD1. CDR3 amino acids: CASSPRGLREGTEAFF. The CDR3 DNA sequence: TGTGCCAGCAGCCCCAGGGGGCTGAGGGAGGGAACTGAAGCTTTCTTT.